This T cell receptor beta chain was captured by sequencing in a study of cytomegalovirus exposure and HLA in healthy donors. Looking at the study overall: Membership in the Caucasian-associated ancestry cluster was found for 65% to 85% of 300 to 400 genotyped donors.

Study conclusions and caveats: Overall, around 160 TCR beta chains were annotated as cytomegalovirus-associated. TCR beta V- and J-gene trimming was later associated with a missense DCLRE1C variant. Researchers reported that three CMV-associated chains were confirmed in vitro as CMV antigen-specific.

Both 60 Vbeta primers and 13 Jbeta primers went into the PCR. Only in-frame clones appear in the TCRdb table, and some are missing; sequencing was by immunoSEQ multiplex PCR. The sample yields approximately 95,000 clones, over 70% seen once. As for this clone: Its antigen remains unidentified.

Germline CDR1 is MDHEN and CDR2 is SYDVKM. The CDR3 sequence is 14 residues long. Trimming removed 6 bases from V and 8 bases from J; junction bases left unmatched: 9. This chain joins TRBV28 and TRBJ1-4, with TRBD1 identical over 7 bases. Material for sequencing was PBMCs. The origin of this receptor is a man between 18 and 35 years old in good health and CMV-seropositive. In DNA, the CDR3 is TGTGCCAGCAGCGAAGGACAGGTAGTCGAAAAACTGTTTTTT. Encoded protein: CASSEGQVVEKLFF.